These 23 T cell receptor beta chains originate from one sample sequenced in a study of Ad26.COV2.S vaccination and SARS-CoV-2 variants. Treatment here: around 19 received Ad26.COV2.S at low or high dose, single or two shots; about 5 received placebo; per-sample allocation not given. Sampling happened 63 days after the first vaccine or placebo injection. Profiling relied on immunoSEQ multiplex PCR, and the TCRdb table lists in-frame clones only, not all of them. The table has about 450,000 clones, about 91% seen once. The sample in question was peripheral blood, obtained in a trial of Ad26.COV2.S vaccine versus placebo. The receptors come from a person between 18 and 65 years old who received the Ad26.COV2.S COVID-19 vaccine or a placebo.

CDR3 protein: CASTSRTGGIYGYTF. The CDR3 nucleotides are TGTGCCAGTACCTCTAGGACAGGGGGGATCTATGGCTACACCTTC. The chain carries TRBV19 and TRBJ1-2; 10 bases match TRBD1. CDR3 length: 15 residues. The V and J ends lost 7 bases and 4 bases, in that order; junction bases with no gene match: 9. Germline loops: CDR1 LNHDA, CDR2 SQIVND (reference sequence). Full variable domain (missing parts from reference TRBV19 and TRBJ1-2): DGGITQSPKYLFRKEGQNVTLSCEQNLNHDAMYWYRQDPGQGLRLIYYSQIVNDFQKGDIAEGYSVSREKKESFPLTVTSAQKNPTAFYLCASTSRTGGIYGYTFGSGTRLTVV.

The rearrangement uses TRBV20-1 and TRBJ2-7, with TRBD2 matching 7 bases. This CDR3 has 11 residues. With V trimmed by 5 bases and J by 6 bases, 4 bases remained unmatched. Germline CDR1 reads DFQATT; CDR2 reads SNEGSKA (reference sequence). CDR3 protein: CSAHSGVEQYF. The CDR3, as DNA: TGCAGTGCTCACAGCGGGGTCGAGCAGTACTTC.

V usage is TRBV19 and J usage is TRBJ1-1; the D is unclear. Germline V gene data show CDR1 as LNHDA and CDR2 as SQIVND (reference sequence). CDR3 length equals 16 residues. V lost 1 base and J lost 1, with 13 bases in between. The CDR3 protein is CASSIAPSMGNTEAFF. Written as DNA, the CDR3 is TGTGCCAGTAGTATAGCCCCTTCCATGGGGAACACTGAAGCTTTCTTT.

The CDR3 loop is CASNYRLNNEQFF. The CDR3 DNA sequence: TGTGCCAGCAACTATAGATTGAACAATGAGCAGTTCTTC. This chain connects TRBV6-4 to TRBJ2-1; no firm D call. The CDR3 totals 13 residues. Germline lookup yields CDR1 MRHNA and CDR2 SNTAGT. V was pared by 7 bases and J by 5 bases, with 12 bases between.

This clone was seen a single time. The chain couples TRBV24-1 to TRBJ2-7; unclear D gene. Germline CDR1 is KGHDR and CDR2 is SFDVKD. With 5 bases removed from V and 1 base from J, the gap between germline ends came to 14 bases. This CDR3 has 15 residues. The CDR3 DNA is TGTGCCACCAGTGCCGTCGGTGCCCCGTCCTACGAGCAGTACTTC. It encodes CATSAVGAPSYEQYF.

The rearrangement links TRBV4-3 to TRBJ2-3; TRBD2 aligns across 9 bases. Germline assignment: CDR1 LGHNA and CDR2 YSLEER. CDR3 length equals 15 residues. J lost 14 bases, V lost 1 base, and 13 bases had no gene match. The CDR3 DNA sequence: TGCGCCAGCAGCCAAGGACTAGCGGCCCCCGCAGCGCCGTATTTT. Translated: CASSQGLAAPAAPYF.

The CDR3 coding sequence is TGTGCCAGCAGCGACGGACCTGCGGATACGCAGTATTTT. Translating gives CASSDGPADTQYF. This rearrangement joins TRBV11-3 to TRBJ2-3; no clear D. Germline values: CDR1 SGHNT, CDR2 YENEEA. This CDR3 is built from 13 residues. V was cut by 5 bases and J by 6 bases, with 12 bases left in between.

This rearrangement joins TRBV30 to TRBJ1-2; D not certain. V was trimmed by 3 bases and J by 1 base, leaving 9 bases between them. This CDR3 contains 13 residues. Germline lookup yields CDR1 GTSNPN and CDR2 SVGIG (reference sequence). CDR3 in amino acids: CAWRGGNNYGYTF. The CDR3 DNA sequence: TGTGCCTGGAGGGGCGGGAATAACTATGGCTACACCTTC.

This chain uses TRBV7-9 with TRBJ1-1; tentative D call: TRBD1 (6 bases). Trimming pared 7 bases from V and 6 bases from J, leaving 15 bases between. This CDR3 is built from 13 residues. The germline CDR1 and CDR2 sequences are SEHNR and FQNEAQ (reference sequence). The CDR3 loop is CASNYRDTAEAFF. The CDR3 coding sequence is TGTGCCAGCAACTACAGGGATACGGCTGAAGCTTTCTTT.

V and J are TRBV14 and TRBJ2-3; possible D gene TRBD1, 6 bases. Germline loops: CDR1 SGHDN, CDR2 FVKESK. V gave up 4 bases and J gave up 2 bases, with 16 bases separating them. The CDR3 is 16 amino acids. The CDR3 loop is CASSLSRDIFTDTQYF. CDR3 DNA: TGTGCCAGCAGCCTCTCGAGGGACATCTTCACAGATACGCAGTATTTT.

This clone has more than one count but fewer than ten. The chain combines TRBV2 with TRBJ1-5; unclear D gene. V lost 3 bases and J lost 4, with 13 bases in between. The germline gives CDR1 SNHLY, CDR2 FYNNEI. This CDR3 contains 15 residues. CDR3 DNA: TGTGCCAGCAGTGATGGAATTTCGGGGAATCAGCCCCAGCATTTT. Protein sequence: CASSDGISGNQPQHF.

The V gene is TRBV19, the J gene TRBJ1-5; D is possibly TRBD1 (6 bases). The germline V gene encodes CDR1 LNHDA and CDR2 SQIVND (reference sequence). The V gene lost 9 bases and the J gene lost 0 bases, with 15 bases spanning the gap. The CDR3 has 15 amino acids. In DNA, the CDR3 is TGTGCCAGCCAGACAGGTCTTTATAGCAATCAGCCCCAGCATTTT. This translates into CASQTGLYSNQPQHF.

This chain joins TRBV6-5 and TRBJ2-5; no definite D call. V lost 6 bases and J 7 bases, leaving 21 bases between the germline ends. The CDR3 contains 15 residues. CDR1 and CDR2 from the germline V gene are MNHEY and SVGAGI. The CDR3 loop reads CASSAPSTAVWTQYF. The CDR3 DNA is TGTGCCAGCAGCGCACCATCCACCGCTGTTTGGACCCAGTACTTC.

V usage is TRBV10-3 and J usage is TRBJ1-2; 7 bases are shared with TRBD1. The junction had 13 bases not matched to a gene; V was cut back by 3 bases and J by 6 bases. CDR1 and CDR2 from the germline V gene are ENHRY and SYGVKD. This CDR3 has 16 residues. CDR3 amino acids: CAISERVGDRSDGYTF. CDR3 DNA sequence: TGTGCCATCAGTGAACGGGTTGGGGACAGATCAGATGGCTACACCTTC.

The V gene is TRBV7-9, the J gene TRBJ2-1, with D possibly being TRBD1 (6 bases). CDR3 length equals 15 residues. Trimming left V 5 bases short and J 2 bases short, with 13 bases between. The germline CDR1 and CDR2 sequences are SEHNR and FQNEAQ (reference sequence). CDR3 in amino acids: CASSLGTLTYNEQFF. Here the CDR3 DNA reads TGTGCCAGCAGCCTAGGGACACTTACCTACAATGAGCAGTTCTTC. Variable domain in full (rest from reference TRBV7-9 and TRBJ2-1): DTGVSQNPRHKITKRGQNVTFRCDPISEHNRLYWYRQTLGQGPEFLTYFQNEAQLEKSRLLSDRFSAERPKGSFSTLEIQRTEQGDSAMYLCASSLGTLTYNEQFFGPGTRLTVL.

Details on this clone: Other nucleotide sequences from this sample produce the same CDR3. This chain connects TRBV5-1 to TRBJ2-3, with no clear D. V shed 0 bases and J shed 0 bases, with 5 bases lying between them. The CDR3 spans 14 residues. Germline V gene data show CDR1 as SGHRS and CDR2 as YFSETQ. The CDR3 sequence: CASSLDSSTDTQYF. For the CDR3, the DNA is TGCGCCAGCAGCTTGGACAGCAGCACAGATACGCAGTATTTT.

This rearrangement joins TRBV5-1 to TRBJ1-4, with TRBD1 as a possible D gene (6 bases). This CDR3 region has 13 residues. Germline values: CDR1 SGHRS, CDR2 YFSETQ. The ends were cut back, 0 bases at V and 7 bases at J, with 7 bases in the middle. The CDR3 coding sequence is TGCGCCAGCAGCTTGGACAGGGTTGAAAAACTGTTTTTT. Translating it yields CASSLDRVEKLFF. Variable domain in full (rest from reference TRBV5-1 and TRBJ1-4): KAGVTQTPRYLIKTRGQQVTLSCSPISGHRSVSWYQQTPGQGLQFLFEYFSETQRNKGNFPGRFSGRQFSNSRSEMNVSTLELGDSALYLCASSLDRVEKLFFGSGTQLSVL.

The rearrangement links TRBV21-1 to TRBJ1-2. TRBV21-1 constitutes a pseudogene. This CDR3 region has 13 residues. The CDR3, as DNA: TGTGCCAGCCGGCAAGAGGGGGGCCATGGCTACACCTTC. Protein sequence: CASRQEGGHGYTF.

In DNA, the CDR3 is TGCGCCAGCAGCGCCCCGGACAGGGGAGTTTACGAGCAGTACTTC. Its translation: CASSAPDRGVYEQYF. The rearrangement uses TRBV5-1 and TRBJ2-7, with TRBD1 matching over 9 bases. CDR1 SGHRS and CDR2 YFSETQ come from the germline V gene. The ends lost 4 bases at V and 4 bases at J; junction bases unmatched: 9. The CDR3 is made up of 15 amino acids.

The CDR3 reads CASSWRYREPSGANVLTF. In DNA, the CDR3 is TGCGCCAGCAGCTGGCGGTACAGGGAGCCCTCTGGGGCCAACGTCCTGACTTTC. The V and J genes are TRBV5-1 and TRBJ2-6; D is perhaps TRBD1 (6 bases). V was trimmed by 3 bases and J by 0 bases, leaving 16 bases between them. The CDR3 contains 18 residues. The germline V gene encodes CDR1 SGHRS and CDR2 YFSETQ.

The J gene is TRBJ2-2, the V gene TRBV27; 7 bases align to TRBD1. Germline assignment: CDR1 MNHEY and CDR2 SMNVEV (reference sequence). The junction had 9 bases not matched to a gene; V was cut back by 5 bases and J by 6 bases. This CDR3 comprises 15 residues. The CDR3 bases are TGTGCCAGCAGTCTCGACAGGGTAAATCCCGGGGAGCTGTTTTTT. The encoded protein is CASSLDRVNPGELFF.

This clone has a single count. The gene calls are TRBV7-3 and TRBJ1-6; 9 nucleotides match TRBD1. The CDR3 totals 15 residues. Per germline, CDR1 SGHTA and CDR2 FQGTGA. V lost 1 base to trimming and J lost 8 bases; unmatched junction nucleotides: 3. The CDR3 is CASSLMGQGYSPLHF. CDR3 DNA: TGTGCCAGCAGCTTAATGGGACAGGGATATTCACCCCTCCACTTT.

This CDR3 reads CASRGTGRTYGYTF. The CDR3 DNA reads as TGTGCCAGTAGGGGGACAGGGAGAACCTATGGCTACACCTTC. This chain links TRBV19 with TRBJ1-2; 9 nucleotides match TRBD1. Germline V gene lookup returns CDR1 LNHDA and CDR2 SQIVND (reference sequence). V trimming: 6 bases; J trimming: 4 bases; junction bases outside the gene matches: 6. This CDR3 is 14 amino acids long.